What follows describes a single TCR beta chain. The sample originates from a study of blood T cell repertoires in COVID-19. Background on the study: Whether acute or convalescent, the COVID-19 samples came from the United States, Italy and Spain.

As processed by the authors: Estimation of nucleated cell counts relied on the amplification of reference gene primers. Generated by immunoSEQ multiplex PCR, the TCRdb table keeps only in-frame clones and is missing some. From that table come the V and J calls and clone size; the DNA was used to work out D and trimming. Of around 200,000 clones listed, approximately 87% are singletons. The germline V gene encodes CDR1 MDHEN and CDR2 SYDVKM. The length of the CDR3 is 15 residues. The J segment lost 1 base and the V segment lost 3 bases, leaving 3 bases of the junction unmatched. This TCR came from a woman aged 45-65 years in a cohort exposed to, infected with or recovered from COVID-19 (not recorded which). This chain links TRBV28 with TRBJ2-3, with 8 bases lining up with TRBD2. The sample taken for sequencing was PBMCs or T cells enriched from blood (not recorded which). Here the CDR3 reads CASSLFSGGTDTQYF. The CDR3 region has the DNA TGTGCCAGCAGTTTGTTTAGCGGGGGCACAGATACGCAGTATTTT. The variable domain in full, completed from reference TRBV28 and TRBJ2-3, reads DVKVTQSSRYLVKRTGEKVFLECVQDMDHENMFWYRQDPGLGLRLIYFSYDVKMKEKGDIPEGYSVSREKKERFSLILESASTNQTSMYLCASSLFSGGTDTQYFGPGTRLTVL.